The sequence of this T cell receptor beta chain was determined in a study of graft-versus-host responses after intestinal transplantation. A note on this clone: No antigen is known for it.

Profiled with immunoSEQ multiplex PCR; TCRdb holds only in-frame clones, not every one. The sample consists of roughly 97,000 clones, 90% to 95% of them appearing once. The CDR3 spans 15 residues. Germline assignment: CDR1 SGDLS and CDR2 YYNGEE. V was cut by 3 bases and J by 8 bases, with 20 bases left in between. The specimen comprised unstimulated CD4+ T cells sorted from spleen or lymph node cells, sampled before transplant. The V call is TRBV9, the J call TRBJ1-1, with D tentatively TRBD1 (5 bases). The receptor's source is a human donor who was the organ donor for an intestinal transplant. This CDR3 reads CASSARSLGEEEAFF. CDR3 nucleotide sequence: TGTGCCAGCAGCGCGAGGAGCCTGGGGGAGGAAGAAGCTTTCTTT.